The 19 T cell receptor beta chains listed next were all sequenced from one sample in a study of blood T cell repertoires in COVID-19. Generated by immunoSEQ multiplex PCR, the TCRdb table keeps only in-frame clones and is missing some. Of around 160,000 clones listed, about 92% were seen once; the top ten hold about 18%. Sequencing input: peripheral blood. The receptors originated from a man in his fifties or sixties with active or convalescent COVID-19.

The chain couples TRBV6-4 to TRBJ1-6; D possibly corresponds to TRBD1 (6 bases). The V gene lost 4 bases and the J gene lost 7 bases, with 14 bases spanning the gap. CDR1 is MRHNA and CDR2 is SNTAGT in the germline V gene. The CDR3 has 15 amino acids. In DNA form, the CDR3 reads TGTGCCAGCAGTGTTCAGTCAGGGGAGAATTCACCCCTCCACTTT. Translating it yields CASSVQSGENSPLHF.

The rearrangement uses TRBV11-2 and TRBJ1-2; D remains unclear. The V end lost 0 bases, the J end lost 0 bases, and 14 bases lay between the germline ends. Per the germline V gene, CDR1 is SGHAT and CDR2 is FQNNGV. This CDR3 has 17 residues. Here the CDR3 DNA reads TGTGCCAGCAGCTTAGATGATCTTCAGCTAGCTAACTATGGCTACACCTTC. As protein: CASSLDDLQLANYGYTF.

CDR3 coding DNA: TGTGCCAGCAGCCCCGGACTAGCCAACTCTTATGAGCAGTACTTC. Encoded protein: CASSPGLANSYEQYF. This chain connects TRBV7-6 to TRBJ2-7, with TRBD2 matching 8 bases. Germline CDR1 and CDR2: SGHVS and FNYEAQ. After removal of 5 bases from V and 7 bases from J, the junction contained 13 bases not matched to a gene. This CDR3 comprises 15 residues.

CDR3 region: CASSRTGGTEAFF. The CDR3 nucleotides read TGTGCCAGCAGCCGGACAGGGGGAACTGAAGCTTTCTTT. The rearrangement uses TRBV7-2 and TRBJ1-1; TRBD1 aligns across 10 bases. The CDR3 runs to 13 residues. Germline V lookup: CDR1 SGHTA, CDR2 FQGNSA. V lost 5 bases and J lost 5; bases outside the gene matches: 2.

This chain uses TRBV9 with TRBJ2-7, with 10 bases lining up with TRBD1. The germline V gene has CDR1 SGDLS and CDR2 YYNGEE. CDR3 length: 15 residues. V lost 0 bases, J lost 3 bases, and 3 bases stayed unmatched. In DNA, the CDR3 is TGTGCCAGCAGCGTAGGTGGGACAGGGGTCTACGAGCAGTACTTC. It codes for CASSVGGTGVYEQYF.

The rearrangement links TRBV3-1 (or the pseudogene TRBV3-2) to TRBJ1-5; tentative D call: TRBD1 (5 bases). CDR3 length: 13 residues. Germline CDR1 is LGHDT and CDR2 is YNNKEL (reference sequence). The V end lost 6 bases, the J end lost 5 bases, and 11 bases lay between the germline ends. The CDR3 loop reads CASSQAGDQPQHF. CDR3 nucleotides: TGTGCCAGCAGTCAGGCGGGGGATCAGCCCCAGCATTTT.

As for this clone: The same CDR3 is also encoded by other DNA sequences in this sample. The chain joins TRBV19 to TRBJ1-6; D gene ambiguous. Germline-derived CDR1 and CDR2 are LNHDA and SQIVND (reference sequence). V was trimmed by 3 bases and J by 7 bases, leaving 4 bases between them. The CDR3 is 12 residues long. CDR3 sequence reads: CASSILNSPLHF. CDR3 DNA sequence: TGTGCCAGTAGTATCCTCAATTCACCCCTCCACTTT.

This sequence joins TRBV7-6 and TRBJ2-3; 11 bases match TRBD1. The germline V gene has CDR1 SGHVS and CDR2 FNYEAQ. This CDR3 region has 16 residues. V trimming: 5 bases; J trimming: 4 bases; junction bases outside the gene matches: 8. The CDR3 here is CASSLRPGQGADTQYF. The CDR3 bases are TGTGCCAGCAGCCTCCGTCCGGGACAGGGGGCAGATACGCAGTATTTT. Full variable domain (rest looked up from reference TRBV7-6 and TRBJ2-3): GAGVSQSPRYKVTKRGQDVALRCDPISGHVSLYWYRQALGQGPEFLTYFNYEAQQDKSGLPNDRFSAERPEGSISTLTIQRTEQRDSAMYRCASSLRPGQGADTQYFGPGTRLTVL.

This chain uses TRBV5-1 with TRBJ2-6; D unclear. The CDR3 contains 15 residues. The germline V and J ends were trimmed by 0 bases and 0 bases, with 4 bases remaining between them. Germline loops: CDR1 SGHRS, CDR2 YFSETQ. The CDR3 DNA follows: TGCGCCAGCAGCTTGGCCGGCTCTGGGGCCAACGTCCTGACTTTC. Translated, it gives CASSLAGSGANVLTF.

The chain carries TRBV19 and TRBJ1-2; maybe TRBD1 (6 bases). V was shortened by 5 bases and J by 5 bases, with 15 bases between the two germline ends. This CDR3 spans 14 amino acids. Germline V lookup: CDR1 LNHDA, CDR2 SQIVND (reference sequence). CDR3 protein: CASSSSGAWYGYTF. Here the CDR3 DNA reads TGTGCCAGTAGTTCCTCAGGGGCTTGGTATGGCTACACCTTC.

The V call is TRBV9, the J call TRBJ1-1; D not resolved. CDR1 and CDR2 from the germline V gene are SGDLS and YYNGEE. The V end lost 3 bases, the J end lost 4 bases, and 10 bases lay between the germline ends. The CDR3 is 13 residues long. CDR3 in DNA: TGTGCCAGCAGCGCCCAAGCCACCACTGAAGCTTTCTTT. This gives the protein CASSAQATTEAFF.

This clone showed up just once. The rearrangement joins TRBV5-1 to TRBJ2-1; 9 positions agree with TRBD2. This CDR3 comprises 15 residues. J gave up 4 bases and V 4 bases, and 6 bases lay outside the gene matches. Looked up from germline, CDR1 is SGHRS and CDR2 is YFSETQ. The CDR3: CASSEAGGTYNEQFF. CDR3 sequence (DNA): TGCGCCAGCAGCGAAGCGGGAGGAACTTACAATGAGCAGTTCTTC.

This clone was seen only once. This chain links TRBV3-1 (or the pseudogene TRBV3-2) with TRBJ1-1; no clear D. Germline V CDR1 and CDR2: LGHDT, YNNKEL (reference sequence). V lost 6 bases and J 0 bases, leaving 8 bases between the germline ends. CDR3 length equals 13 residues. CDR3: CASRGPMNTEAFF. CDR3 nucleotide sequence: TGTGCCAGCAGGGGCCCCATGAACACTGAAGCTTTCTTT.

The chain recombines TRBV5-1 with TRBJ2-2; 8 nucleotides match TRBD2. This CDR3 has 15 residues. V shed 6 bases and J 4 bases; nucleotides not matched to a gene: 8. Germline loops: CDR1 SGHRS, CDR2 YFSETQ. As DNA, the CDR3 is TGCGCCAGCACATTACTAGCGGAGACCACCGGGGAGCTGTTTTTT. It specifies CASTLLAETTGELFF.

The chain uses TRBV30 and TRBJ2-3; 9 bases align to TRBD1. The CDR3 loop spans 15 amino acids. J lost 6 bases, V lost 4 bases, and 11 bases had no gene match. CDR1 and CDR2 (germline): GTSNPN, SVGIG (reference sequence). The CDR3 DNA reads TGTGCCTGGACCGGTCCGGGACAGGGCAACGATACGCAGTATTTT. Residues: CAWTGPGQGNDTQYF.

CDR3: CSASWDRGEKLFF. CDR3 sequence (DNA): TGCAGTGCTAGTTGGGACAGGGGTGAAAAACTGTTTTTT. V and J are TRBV20-1 and TRBJ1-4; 10 nucleotides match TRBD1. Germline-derived CDR1 and CDR2 are DFQATT and SNEGSKA (reference sequence). V gave up 3 bases and J gave up 7 bases; unmatched junction bases: 2. The CDR3 is 13 amino acids.

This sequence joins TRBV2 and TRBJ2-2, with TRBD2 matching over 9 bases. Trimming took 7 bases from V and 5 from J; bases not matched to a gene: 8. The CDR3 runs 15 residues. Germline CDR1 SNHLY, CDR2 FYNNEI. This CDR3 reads CASTVTSGFTGELFF. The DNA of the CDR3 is TGTGCCAGCACTGTGACTAGCGGATTTACCGGGGAGCTGTTTTTT.

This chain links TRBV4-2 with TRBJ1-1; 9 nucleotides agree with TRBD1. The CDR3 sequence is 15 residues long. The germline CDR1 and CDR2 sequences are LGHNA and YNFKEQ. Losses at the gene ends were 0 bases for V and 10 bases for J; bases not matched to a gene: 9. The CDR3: CASSQDFGGQGVAFF. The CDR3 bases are TGTGCCAGCAGCCAAGATTTTGGGGGACAGGGAGTAGCTTTCTTT.

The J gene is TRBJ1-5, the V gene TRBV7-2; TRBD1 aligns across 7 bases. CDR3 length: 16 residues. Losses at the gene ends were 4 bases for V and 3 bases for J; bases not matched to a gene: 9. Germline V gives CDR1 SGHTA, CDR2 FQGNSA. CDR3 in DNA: TGTGCCAGCAGCTCATTGACAGGGTCGAACAATCAGCCCCAGCATTTT. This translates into CASSSLTGSNNQPQHF.